These 6 T cell receptor beta chains were sequenced from one sample in a study of control samples from healthy donors and cancer patients. Sequencing used immunoSEQ multiplex PCR; TCRdb keeps in-frame clones, though not all of them. This repertoire shows about 51,000 clones, roughly 90% found once; its top ten account for roughly 42%. Material for sequencing was PBMCs. These receptors were collected from a man aged 50 to 59 with head and neck cancer.

The chain carries TRBV6-5 and TRBJ1-4; D not resolved. Germline CDR1 MNHEY, CDR2 SVGAGI. CDR3 size: 14 residues. Trimming stripped 7 bases from V and 0 bases from J, with 9 bases between. The CDR3 reads CASTRSTTNEKLFF. CDR3 coding DNA: TGTGCCAGCACGAGGTCAACAACTAATGAAAAACTGTTTTTT.

V gene TRBV5-4 combines with J gene TRBJ2-1; weak D call: TRBD1 (6 bases). The germline gives CDR1 SGHNT, CDR2 YYREEE (reference sequence). The CDR3 is 15 amino acids. The ends were cut back, 4 bases at V and 10 bases at J, with 21 bases in the middle. The CDR3 reads CASSPEGVSPSEQFF. The CDR3, as DNA: TGTGCCAGCAGCCCCGAGGGGGTTTCTCCTTCGGAGCAGTTCTTC.

The chain uses TRBV9 and TRBJ2-3; weak D call: TRBD2 (7 bases). The CDR3 contains 15 residues. The V end lost 4 bases, the J end lost 1 base, and 13 bases lay between the germline ends. Germline-derived CDR1 and CDR2 are SGDLS and YYNGEE. The CDR3 bases are TGTGCCAGCAGCTTTGAGGGGGGGGGCACAGATACGCAGTATTTT. It translates to CASSFEGGGTDTQYF. The full variable domain, completed using reference TRBV9 and TRBJ2-3, is DSGVTQTPKHLITATGQRVTLRCSPRSGDLSVYWYQQSLDQGLQFLIQYYNGEERAKGNILERFSAQQFPDLHSELNLSSLELGDSALYFCASSFEGGGTDTQYFGPGTRLTVL.

CDR3 region: CASSLGPSGGSYEQYF. The CDR3, as DNA: TGTGCCAGCAGCTTAGGACCTAGCGGGGGGTCCTACGAGCAGTACTTC. V usage is TRBV11-3 and J usage is TRBJ2-7; 11 nucleotides align to TRBD2. The length of the CDR3 is 16 residues. CDR1 and CDR2 (germline): SGHNT, YENEEA. The ends lost 1 base at V and 1 base at J; junction bases unmatched: 3.

The V gene is TRBV20-1, the J gene TRBJ2-7; D is unclear. CDR3 size: 13 residues. Germline V gene sequence: CDR1 DFQATT, CDR2 SNEGSKA (reference sequence). V was cut by 3 bases and J by 7 bases, with 16 bases left in between. The CDR3 region is CSASTSSTWEQYF. The CDR3, as DNA: TGCAGTGCTAGTACCTCCAGTACGTGGGAGCAGTACTTC.

This clone occurred once. The chain uses TRBV4-1 and TRBJ2-7; the D gene is possibly TRBD1 (5 bases). V lost 6 bases, J lost 0 bases, and 15 bases lay in between. The germline V gene has CDR1 MGHRA and CDR2 YSYEKL. The CDR3 extends over 15 amino acids. CDR3 sequence reads: CASRQADFSSYEQYF. The CDR3 bases are TGCGCCAGCAGACAGGCCGACTTTAGCTCCTACGAGCAGTACTTC.